This T cell receptor (beta chain) was recovered during a study of control samples from healthy donors and cancer patients. Measured with immunoSEQ multiplex PCR; TCRdb has only the in-frame clones, and not every one. Counted here are 150,000 to 200,000 clones, 85% to 95% occurring once; the ten biggest clones make up 8.5%. This clone was recorded once. Germline values: CDR1 SGDLS, CDR2 YYNGEE. V was shortened by 2 bases and J by 2 bases, with 10 bases between the two germline ends. The CDR3 consists of 15 residues. The sample consisted of blood. The chain combines TRBV9 with TRBJ2-2, with a weak D call TRBD1 (6 bases). The TCR sequence derives from a woman in her 40s in good health. The CDR3: CASSVSGVNTGELFF. CDR3 in DNA: TGTGCCAGCAGCGTGTCAGGGGTAAACACCGGGGAGCTGTTTTTT. Drawing the rest from reference TRBV9 and TRBJ2-2, the complete variable domain is DSGVTQTPKHLITATGQRVTLRCSPRSGDLSVYWYQQSLDQGLQFLIQYYNGEERAKGNILERFSAQQFPDLHSELNLSSLELGDSALYFCASSVSGVNTGELFFGEGSRLTVL.